These T cell receptor beta chains were read from a single sample in a study of cytomegalovirus exposure and HLA in healthy donors. Generated by immunoSEQ multiplex PCR, the TCRdb table keeps only in-frame clones and is missing some. Among tens of thousands of clones listed, more than 60% were seen once. Sequenced sample: PBMCs. Receptors were obtained from a middle-aged man in good health and CMV-seronegative. CDR3s include the opening cysteine and the closing phenylalanine or tryptophan. A D gene is named only where the DNA matches it firmly. Rows may omit the clone size; those that give it use once, few, many or a size class.

size: -; D: TRBD1; J: TRBJ1-6; V: TRBV27; DNA: TGTGCCAGCAGTTTGGGACAGGGAAATTCACCCCTCCACTTT; CDR3: CASSLGQGNSPLHF
size: -; D: TRBD1; J: TRBJ2-7; V: TRBV29-1; DNA: TGCAGCGTTCTAGCCCCGGACAGGGAAACCCACGAGCAGTACTTC; CDR3: CSVLAPDRETHEQYF
size: -; D: -; J: TRBJ2-5; V: TRBV19; DNA: TGTGCCAGTACCCTGGGCGGGCACCAAGAGACCCAGTACTTC; CDR3: CASTLGGHQETQYF
size: few; D: -; J: TRBJ2-7; V: TRBV28; DNA: TGTGCCAGCAGCCCCCTGGCGAGGGAGCAGTACTTC; CDR3: CASSPLAREQYF
size: -; D: TRBD2; J: TRBJ2-5; V: TRBV29-1; DNA: TGCAGCTCCTACCGCGGGAGGGCCCAGGAGACCCAGTACTTC; CDR3: CSSYRGRAQETQYF
size: -; D: TRBD1; J: TRBJ2-3; V: TRBV6-1; DNA: TGTGCCAGCAGTGGAAGGACAGGGGCCACAGATACGCAGTATTTT; CDR3: CASSGRTGATDTQYF
size: -; D: TRBD1; J: TRBJ2-2; V: TRBV7-7; DNA: TGTGCTAGCAGCAGTTCGACAGGGGACACCGGGGAGCTGTTTTTT; CDR3: CASSSSTGDTGELFF
size: -; D: TRBD1; J: TRBJ1-5; V: TRBV6-1; DNA: TGTGCCATATCTGAGGGACAGAGCAATCAGCCCCAGCATTTT; CDR3: CAISEGQSNQPQHF
size: -; D: -; J: TRBJ1-4; V: TRBV19; DNA: TGTGCCAGTACCCTACGTGGACAGCGTAATGAAAAACTGTTTTTT; CDR3: CASTLRGQRNEKLFF
size: -; D: -; J: TRBJ2-7; V: TRBV9; DNA: TGTGCCAGCAGCGTAACCGCGGGATTCACCCACGAGCAGTACTTC; CDR3: CASSVTAGFTHEQYF
size: -; D: -; J: TRBJ1-2; V: TRBV28; DNA: TGTGCCAGCACACCCCCCCTACTTAACTATGGCTACACCTTC; CDR3: CASTPPLLNYGYTF
size: -; D: TRBD2; J: TRBJ2-1; V: TRBV2; DNA: TGTGCCACCACCGCTAGCGGTTACAATGAGCAGTTCTTC; CDR3: CATTASGYNEQFF
size: -; D: TRBD1; J: TRBJ1-5; V: TRBV18; DNA: TGTGCCAGCTCACCGCAGGGGGGCAATCAGCCCCAGCATTTT; CDR3: CASSPQGGNQPQHF
size: few; D: -; J: TRBJ2-2; V: TRBV10-1; DNA: TGCGCCAGCTCCAAAGGGGACACCGGGGAGCTGTTTTTT; CDR3: CASSKGDTGELFF
size: -; D: -; J: TRBJ1-1; V: TRBV27; DNA: TGTGCCAGCAGTTTAGGGGGGATAGTTGGGGCTGAAGCTTTCTTT; CDR3: CASSLGGIVGAEAFF
size: few; D: -; J: TRBJ2-5; V: TRBV5-4; DNA: TGTGCCAGCAGCTCCGCAGGGGCGGAGACCCAGTACTTC; CDR3: CASSSAGAETQYF
size: few; D: TRBD1; J: TRBJ1-2; V: TRBV2; DNA: TGTGCCACTTCGACAGGGTATGGCTACACCTTC; CDR3: CATSTGYGYTF
size: -; D: -; J: TRBJ2-5; V: TRBV5-6; DNA: TGTGCCAGCAGCTTGGGATCAGGAGAGACCCAGTACTTC; CDR3: CASSLGSGETQYF
size: -; D: TRBD2; J: TRBJ2-3; V: TRBV30; DNA: TGTGCCTGGAGGAACGGACTAGCGGCTCTAGATACGCAGTATTTT; CDR3: CAWRNGLAALDTQYF
size: once; D: TRBD1; J: TRBJ1-2; V: TRBV30; DNA: TGTGCCTGGAGTGTAAACAGGGGGAAGGACTATGGCTACACCTTC; CDR3: CAWSVNRGKDYGYTF
size: -; D: TRBD1; J: TRBJ2-7; V: TRBV15; DNA: TGTGCCACCAGCAGTGGGACAGGGACCTCCTACGAGCAGTACTTC; CDR3: CATSSGTGTSYEQYF
size: -; D: TRBD2; J: TRBJ2-1; V: TRBV5-1; DNA: TGCGCCAGCAGCTTGGGACTAGCGGGGGGGCCCCACAATGAGCAGTTCTTC; CDR3: CASSLGLAGGPHNEQFF
size: -; D: -; J: TRBJ1-2; V: TRBV5-1; DNA: TGCGCCAGCAGCTTGACTGGGGGACTCTATGGCTACACCTTC; CDR3: CASSLTGGLYGYTF
size: -; D: -; J: TRBJ1-1; V: TRBV5-4; DNA: TGTGCCAGCAGCTTGTTCGGGGGGAAATTTGAAGCTTTCTTT; CDR3: CASSLFGGKFEAFF
size: -; D: -; J: TRBJ1-3; V: TRBV6-5; DNA: TGTGCCAGCGGGACTACTGGGAACACCATATATTTT; CDR3: CASGTTGNTIYF
size: -; D: TRBD2; J: TRBJ2-5; V: TRBV6-1; DNA: TGTGCCAGCAGTGAATTAGCGGGGGGGCCAGAGACCCAGTACTTC; CDR3: CASSELAGGPETQYF
size: -; D: -; J: TRBJ2-7; V: TRBV7-3; DNA: TGTGCCAGCAGCCCGGGGTTGGGATCCGTCTACGAGCAGTACTTC; CDR3: CASSPGLGSVYEQYF
size: -; D: -; J: TRBJ1-6; V: TRBV27; DNA: TGTGCCAGCAGTTTTTATCTCGGCGTCTCGGGGAATTCACCCCTCCACTTT; CDR3: CASSFYLGVSGNSPLHF
size: -; D: -; J: TRBJ2-2; V: TRBV10-3; DNA: TGTGCCATCAGTGATTCAGTGAACACCGGGGAGCTGTTTTTT; CDR3: CAISDSVNTGELFF
size: -; D: -; J: TRBJ1-1; V: TRBV5-5; DNA: TGTGCCAGCAGCTTAAACAGGGCTGAAGCTTTCTTT; CDR3: CASSLNRAEAFF
size: -; D: -; J: TRBJ2-1; V: TRBV5-1; DNA: TGCGCCAGCAGCTTGGGACAGACTTCCAACAATGAGCAGTTCTTC; CDR3: CASSLGQTSNNEQFF
size: -; D: -; J: TRBJ1-3; V: TRBV5-1; DNA: TGCGCCAGCAGCTTTACTGAGGCTGGAAACACCATATATTTT; CDR3: CASSFTEAGNTIYF
size: -; D: -; J: TRBJ2-7; V: TRBV7-2; DNA: TGTGCCAGCAGCGGATGGACCCGGGACAATCAATACGAGCAGTACTTC; CDR3: CASSGWTRDNQYEQYF
size: -; D: -; J: TRBJ2-1; V: TRBV10-3; DNA: TGTGCCATCAGTGAGAGTATGGCGGGAAAATACAATGAGCAGTTCTTC; CDR3: CAISESMAGKYNEQFF
size: -; D: TRBD1; J: TRBJ1-5; V: TRBV2; DNA: TGTGCCAGCAGTGGGGACAGCAATAGCAATCAGCCCCAGCATTTT; CDR3: CASSGDSNSNQPQHF
size: -; D: -; J: TRBJ2-2; V: TRBV30; DNA: TGTGCCTGGAGTCCTCAGGGGATCGGGGAGCTGTTTTTT; CDR3: CAWSPQGIGELFF
size: -; D: -; J: TRBJ1-4; V: TRBV28; DNA: TGTGCCAGCACCCCGGGGGGTAGTGGTGAAAAACTGTTTTTT; CDR3: CASTPGGSGEKLFF
size: few; D: TRBD1; J: TRBJ1-1; V: TRBV28; DNA: TGTGCCAGCAGTTTACGGGGTTGGAAAGGGGGCCTCACTGAAGCTTTCTTT; CDR3: CASSLRGWKGGLTEAFF
size: -; D: -; J: TRBJ2-5; V: TRBV2; DNA: TGTGCCAGCAGGGGCGATCAAGAGACCCAGTACTTC; CDR3: CASRGDQETQYF
size: once; D: TRBD2; J: TRBJ2-7; V: TRBV30; DNA: TGTGCCTGGAGCCGTAGCGGGAGGACCTACGAGCAGTACTTC; CDR3: CAWSRSGRTYEQYF
size: -; D: TRBD1; J: TRBJ1-1; V: TRBV18; DNA: TGTGCCAGCTCACCGACAGGGGACACTGAAGCTTTCTTT; CDR3: CASSPTGDTEAFF
size: -; D: TRBD1; J: TRBJ2-3; V: TRBV29-1; DNA: TGCAGCGTTGACGGACAGGGGACAGATACGCAGTATTTT; CDR3: CSVDGQGTDTQYF
size: -; D: TRBD1; J: TRBJ2-1; V: TRBV12-5; DNA: TGTGCTAGTGGTGCCTCGGGACAGGCATTCGATGAGCAGTTCTTC; CDR3: CASGASGQAFDEQFF
size: -; D: -; J: TRBJ1-1; V: TRBV5-1; DNA: TGCGCCAGCAGCCTAACCCCGAACACTGAAGCTTTCTTT; CDR3: CASSLTPNTEAFF
size: -; D: TRBD1; J: TRBJ2-7; V: TRBV6-1; DNA: TGTGCCAGCAGTCCGGGACAGGGGGCAGAGCAGTACTTC; CDR3: CASSPGQGAEQYF
size: -; D: TRBD2; J: TRBJ2-7; V: TRBV18; DNA: TGTGCCAGCTCACCACCTGGGGGGGATCGCTACGAGCAGTACTTC; CDR3: CASSPPGGDRYEQYF
size: -; D: TRBD1; J: TRBJ2-5; V: TRBV7-2; DNA: TGTGCCAGCAGCCGCGGACAGGCGGGAGAGACCCAGTACTTC; CDR3: CASSRGQAGETQYF
size: few; D: TRBD1; J: TRBJ1-6; V: TRBV5-6; DNA: TGTGCCAGCAGCTTGGCGGGGACAGGGGAATCACCCCTCCACTTT; CDR3: CASSLAGTGESPLHF
size: -; D: -; J: TRBJ2-1; V: TRBV5-1; DNA: TGCGCCAGCAGCTTTGACAGGACCTACAATGAGCAGTTCTTC; CDR3: CASSFDRTYNEQFF
size: few; D: -; J: TRBJ1-1; V: TRBV10-1; DNA: TGCGCCAGCAGTGGACAGCTGAACACTGAAGCTTTCTTT; CDR3: CASSGQLNTEAFF
size: -; D: -; J: TRBJ1-6; V: TRBV2; DNA: TGTGCCAGCCTCCCGACGAGGAATTCACCCCTCCACTTT; CDR3: CASLPTRNSPLHF